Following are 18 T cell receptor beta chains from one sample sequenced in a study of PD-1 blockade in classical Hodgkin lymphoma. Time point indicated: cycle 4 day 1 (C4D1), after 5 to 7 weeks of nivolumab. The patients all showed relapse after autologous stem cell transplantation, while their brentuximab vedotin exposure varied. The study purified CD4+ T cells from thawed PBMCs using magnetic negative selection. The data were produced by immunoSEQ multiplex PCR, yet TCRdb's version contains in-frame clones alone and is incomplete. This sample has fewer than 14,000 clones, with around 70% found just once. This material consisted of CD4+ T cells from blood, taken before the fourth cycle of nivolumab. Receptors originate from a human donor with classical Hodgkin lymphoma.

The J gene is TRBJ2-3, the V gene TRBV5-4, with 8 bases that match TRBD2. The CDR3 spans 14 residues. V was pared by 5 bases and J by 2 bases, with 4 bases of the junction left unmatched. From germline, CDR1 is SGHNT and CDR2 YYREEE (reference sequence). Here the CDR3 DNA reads TGTGCCAGCAGGGGTAGCGGGACCACAGATACGCAGTATTTT. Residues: CASRGSGTTDTQYF. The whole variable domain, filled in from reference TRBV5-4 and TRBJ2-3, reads ETGVTQSPTHLIKTRGQQVTLRCSSQSGHNTVSWYQQALGQGPQFIFQYYREEENGRGNFPPRFSGLQFPNYSSELNVNALELDDSALYLCASRGSGTTDTQYFGPGTRLTVL.

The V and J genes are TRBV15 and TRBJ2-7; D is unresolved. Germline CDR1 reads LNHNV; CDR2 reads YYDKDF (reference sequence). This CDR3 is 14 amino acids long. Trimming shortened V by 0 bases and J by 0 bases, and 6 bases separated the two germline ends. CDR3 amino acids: CATSRDRSSYEQYF. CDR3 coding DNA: TGTGCCACCAGCAGAGACAGGTCCTCCTACGAGCAGTACTTC.

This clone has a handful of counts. The CDR3 bases are TGTGCCAGCAGTCACTTACAGGGTAACACTGAAGCTTTCTTT. Translation: CASSHLQGNTEAFF. This rearrangement joins TRBV27 to TRBJ1-1, with TRBD1 as a possible D gene (6 bases). The CDR3 totals 14 residues. V dropped 5 bases and J dropped 2 bases, with 12 bases sitting between them. CDR1 and CDR2 (germline): MNHEY, SMNVEV (reference sequence).

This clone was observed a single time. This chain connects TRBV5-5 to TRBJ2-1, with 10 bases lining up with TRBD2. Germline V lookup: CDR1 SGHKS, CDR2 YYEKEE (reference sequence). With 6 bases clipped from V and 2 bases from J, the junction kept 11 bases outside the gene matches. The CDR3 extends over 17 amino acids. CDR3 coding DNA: TGTGCCAGCACCAGAACTACTAGCGGGGTTCCCTACAATGAGCAGTTCTTC. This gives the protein CASTRTTSGVPYNEQFF.

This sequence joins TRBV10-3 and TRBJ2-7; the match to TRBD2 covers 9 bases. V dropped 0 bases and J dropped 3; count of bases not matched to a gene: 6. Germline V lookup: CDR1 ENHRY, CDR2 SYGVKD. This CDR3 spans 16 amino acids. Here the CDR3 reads CAISESPGLADYEQYF. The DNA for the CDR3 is TGTGCCATCAGTGAGTCTCCGGGACTAGCTGACTACGAGCAGTACTTC.

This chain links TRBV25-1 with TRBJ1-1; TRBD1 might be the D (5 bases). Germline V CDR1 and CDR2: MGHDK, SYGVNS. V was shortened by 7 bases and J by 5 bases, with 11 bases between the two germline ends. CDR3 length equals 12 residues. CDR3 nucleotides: TGTGCCAGCATCGGGGGGGGGACTGAAGCTTTCTTT. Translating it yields CASIGGGTEAFF.

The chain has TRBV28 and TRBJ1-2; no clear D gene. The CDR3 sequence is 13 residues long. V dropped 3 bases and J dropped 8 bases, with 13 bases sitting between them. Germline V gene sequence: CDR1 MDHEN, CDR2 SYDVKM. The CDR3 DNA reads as TGTGCCAGCAGTTTTCCGGGGTCCTACGGCTACACCTTC. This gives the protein CASSFPGSYGYTF.

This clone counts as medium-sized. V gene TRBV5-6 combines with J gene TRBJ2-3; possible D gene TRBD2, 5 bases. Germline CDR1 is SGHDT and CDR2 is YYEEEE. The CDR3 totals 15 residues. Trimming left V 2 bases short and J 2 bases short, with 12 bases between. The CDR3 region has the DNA TGTGCCAGCAGCTTAACCCGGGGTTACACAGATACGCAGTATTTT. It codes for CASSLTRGYTDTQYF.

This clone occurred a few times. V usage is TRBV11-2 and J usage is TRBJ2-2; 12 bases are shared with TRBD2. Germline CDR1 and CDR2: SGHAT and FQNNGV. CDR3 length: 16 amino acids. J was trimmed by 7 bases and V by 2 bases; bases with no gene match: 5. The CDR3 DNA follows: TGTGCCAGCAGCTTATTACTAGCGGGAGGTATCGGGGAGCTGTTTTTT. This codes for CASSLLLAGGIGELFF.

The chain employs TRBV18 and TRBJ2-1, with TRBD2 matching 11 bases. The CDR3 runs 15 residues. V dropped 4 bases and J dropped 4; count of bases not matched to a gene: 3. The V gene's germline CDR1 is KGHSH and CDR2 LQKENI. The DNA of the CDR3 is TGTGCCAGCTCACGCCTAGCGGGAGGTTACAATGAGCAGTTCTTC. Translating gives CASSRLAGGYNEQFF.

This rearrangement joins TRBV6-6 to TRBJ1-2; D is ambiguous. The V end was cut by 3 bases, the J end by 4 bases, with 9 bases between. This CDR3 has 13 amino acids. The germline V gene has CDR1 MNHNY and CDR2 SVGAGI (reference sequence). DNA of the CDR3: TGTGCCAGCAGTTATAACGAAGGCTATGGCTACACCTTC. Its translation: CASSYNEGYGYTF.

The CDR3 sequence: CASTSPLWRNEQFF. The CDR3, as DNA: TGTGCCAGCACCTCCCCTCTATGGCGCAATGAGCAGTTCTTC. The V gene is TRBV6-5, the J gene TRBJ2-1, with D unresolved. Germline V gene data show CDR1 as MNHEY and CDR2 as SVGAGI. The length of the CDR3 is 14 residues. V was trimmed by 7 bases and J by 6 bases, leaving 16 bases between them.

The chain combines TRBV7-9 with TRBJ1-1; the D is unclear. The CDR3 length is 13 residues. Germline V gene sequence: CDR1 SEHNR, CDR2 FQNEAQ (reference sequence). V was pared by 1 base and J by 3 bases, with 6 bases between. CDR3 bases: TGTGCCAGCAGCTTAGAGGTGTACACTGAAGCTTTCTTT. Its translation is CASSLEVYTEAFF.

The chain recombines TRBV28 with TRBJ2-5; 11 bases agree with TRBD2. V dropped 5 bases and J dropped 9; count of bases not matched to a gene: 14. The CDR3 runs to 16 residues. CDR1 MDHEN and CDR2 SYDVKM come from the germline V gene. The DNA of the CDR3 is TGTGCCAGCAGTCTGGGGACTAGCGGCCAGCGCGGGGCCCAGTACTTC. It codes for CASSLGTSGQRGAQYF.

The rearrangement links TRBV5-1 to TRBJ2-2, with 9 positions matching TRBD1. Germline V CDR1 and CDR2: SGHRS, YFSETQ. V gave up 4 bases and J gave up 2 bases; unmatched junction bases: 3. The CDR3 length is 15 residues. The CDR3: CASSTGQGNTGELFF. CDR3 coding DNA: TGCGCCAGCAGCACGGGACAGGGTAACACCGGGGAGCTGTTTTTT.

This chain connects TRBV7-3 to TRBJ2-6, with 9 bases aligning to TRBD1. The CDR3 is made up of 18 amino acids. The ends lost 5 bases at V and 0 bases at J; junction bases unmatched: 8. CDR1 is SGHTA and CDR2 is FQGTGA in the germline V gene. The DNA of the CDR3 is TGTGCCAGCAGCCCTACCGGGACAGGGATCTCTGGGGCCAACGTCCTGACTTTC. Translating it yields CASSPTGTGISGANVLTF.

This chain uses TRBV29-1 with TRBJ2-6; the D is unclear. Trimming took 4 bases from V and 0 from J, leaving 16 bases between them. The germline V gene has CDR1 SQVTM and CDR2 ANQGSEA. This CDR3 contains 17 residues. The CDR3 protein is CSVAVDPGSSGANVLTF. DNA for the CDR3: TGCAGCGTTGCCGTCGATCCTGGCAGCTCTGGGGCCAACGTCCTGACTTTC.

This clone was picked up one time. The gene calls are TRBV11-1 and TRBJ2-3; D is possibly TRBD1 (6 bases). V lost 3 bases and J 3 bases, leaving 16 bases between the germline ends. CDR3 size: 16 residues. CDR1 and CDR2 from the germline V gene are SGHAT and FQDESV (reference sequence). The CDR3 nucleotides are TGTGCCAGCAGCTTGGGAACAGGGTGGATGACAGATACGCAGTATTTT. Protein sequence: CASSLGTGWMTDTQYF.